This entry is about one T cell receptor (beta chain). This could be a read error, since a much larger clone is one nucleotide away. The conserved closing phenylalanine or tryptophan is absent in this CDR3, likely reflecting a read error. From the 5' RACE reads, TCRdb called clonotypes with MiXCR, one entry per CDR3 protein. The table records about 190,000 distinct CDR3 sequences, under 15% of them present only once. This sample is drawn from a study of CD8 T cells in ankylosing spondylitis. The CDR3 is 13 residues long. The J segment lost 8 bases and the V segment lost 5 bases, leaving 6 bases of the junction unmatched. CDR1 and CDR2 from the germline V gene are MDHEN and SYDVKM.

Input material: blood, either unsorted or a sorted T cell fraction (not recorded which). This chain uses TRBV28 with TRBJ1-2, with 9 bases identical to TRBD1. This sequence was found in a female donor with ankylosing spondylitis or in good health (not recorded which). CDR3 bases: TGTGCCAGCAGTACCTGGACAGGGGAGGGCTACACCCTC. This codes for CASSTWTGEGYTL.